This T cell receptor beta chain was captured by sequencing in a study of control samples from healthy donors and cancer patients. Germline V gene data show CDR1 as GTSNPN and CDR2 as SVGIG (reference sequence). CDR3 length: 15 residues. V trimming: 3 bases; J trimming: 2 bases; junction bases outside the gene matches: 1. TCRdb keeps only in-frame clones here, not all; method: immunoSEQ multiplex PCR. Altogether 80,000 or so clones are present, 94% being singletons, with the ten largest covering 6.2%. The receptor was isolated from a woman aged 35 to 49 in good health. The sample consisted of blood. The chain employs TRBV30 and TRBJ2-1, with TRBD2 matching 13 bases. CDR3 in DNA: TGTGCCTGGAGAACTAGCGGGGGGGCCTACAATGAGCAGTTCTTC. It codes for CAWRTSGGAYNEQFF.